The T cell receptor beta chain under discussion was sequenced for a study of shared clonotypes between healthy human individuals. About the research overall: A couple of women and three men aged 18 to 49 served as donors.

The assay used deep level. Repertoires were generated with immunoSEQ multiplex PCR, while TCRdb's copy carries only in-frame clones and drops some. The sample consists of about 460,000 clones, about 74% of them appearing once. V shed 3 bases and J shed 7 bases, with 10 bases lying between them. The CDR3 is 13 amino acids. Germline CDR1 reads GTSNPN; CDR2 reads SVGIG (reference sequence). This TCR derives from a woman in her thirties or forties in good health. Some clones in this sample may be carry-over from other donors' samples. The chain has TRBV30 and TRBJ1-6; a weak D match, TRBD1 (5 bases). Sequenced sample: PBMCs. DNA for the CDR3: TGTGCCTGGAGAATAGGGACGAATTCACCCCTCCACTTT. It is translated as CAWRIGTNSPLHF.